A single sample is the source of the 21 T cell receptor beta chains below, sequenced in a study of blood T cell repertoires in COVID-19. Assay used: immunoSEQ multiplex PCR; TCRdb lists only in-frame clones, some missing. In the table there are fewer than 300,000 clones, around 86% of which are singletons. Specimen: peripheral blood. The receptors shown here come from a human donor in a cohort sampled during active COVID-19.

V and J are TRBV27 and TRBJ1-2; 7 nucleotides align to TRBD1. Per germline, CDR1 MNHEY and CDR2 SMNVEV (reference sequence). The CDR3 consists of 14 residues. V lost 3 bases, J lost 8 bases, and 9 bases stayed unmatched. This chain's CDR3 is CASSLVGTDEGYTF. The CDR3 nucleotides are TGTGCCAGCAGTTTGGTTGGGACAGATGAAGGCTACACCTTC.

In the case of this clone: In the same sample, other DNA sequences code for this CDR3. J is TRBJ1-1 and V is TRBV27; D is possibly TRBD1 (5 bases). CDR3 length equals 14 residues. Per germline, CDR1 MNHEY and CDR2 SMNVEV (reference sequence). V lost 5 bases to trimming and J lost 0 bases, with 10 bases between them. CDR3 sequence reads: CASSRGAVNTEAFF. The CDR3 DNA reads as TGTGCCAGCAGTAGGGGCGCGGTGAACACTGAAGCTTTCTTT.

This clone is a singleton in its sample. The rearrangement uses TRBV19 and TRBJ2-1; 7 bases are a match to TRBD1. Per germline, CDR1 LNHDA and CDR2 SQIVND (reference sequence). The CDR3 runs to 16 residues. The ends lost 3 bases at V and 6 bases at J; junction bases unmatched: 11. The CDR3 DNA reads TGTGCCAGTAGTATCATATCCACAAGACAGGGCAATGAGCAGTTCTTC. Translation gives CASSIISTRQGNEQFF.

This chain links TRBV27 with TRBJ1-1; 7 bases line up with TRBD1. The germline V gene encodes CDR1 MNHEY and CDR2 SMNVEV (reference sequence). The CDR3 runs 15 residues. V gave up 0 bases and J gave up 3 bases; unmatched junction bases: 4. The CDR3: CASSLSLDRYTEAFF. CDR3 nucleotides: TGTGCCAGCAGTTTATCATTGGACAGGTACACTGAAGCTTTCTTT.

V usage is TRBV5-6 and J usage is TRBJ2-1; the D gene is possibly TRBD2 (6 bases). The CDR3 covers 16 residues. V was pared by 0 bases and J by 4 bases, with 14 bases between. CDR1 SGHDT and CDR2 YYEEEE come from the germline V gene. The CDR3 sequence is CASSLDLLRGYNEQFF. CDR3 DNA: TGTGCCAGCAGCTTGGACCTACTGCGGGGATACAATGAGCAGTTCTTC.

The chain carries TRBV4-1 and TRBJ2-1, with 9 bases fitting TRBD2. Per the germline V gene, CDR1 is MGHRA and CDR2 is YSYEKL. The CDR3 totals 18 residues. With 1 base clipped from V and 4 bases from J, the junction kept 11 bases outside the gene matches. CDR3 residues: CASSQVPFSSGVYNEQFF. In DNA form, the CDR3 reads TGCGCCAGCAGCCAAGTCCCCTTTTCTAGCGGGGTTTACAATGAGCAGTTCTTC.

The sample holds one count of this clone. The chain combines TRBV5-1 with TRBJ2-2; 10 bases are a match to TRBD2. The CDR3 extends over 17 amino acids. Per germline, CDR1 SGHRS and CDR2 YFSETQ. The V segment lost 0 bases and the J segment 6 bases; nucleotides outside the gene matches: 8. CDR3 bases: TGCGCCAGCAGCTTGGCTCCGCTAGCGGGAGAGGCCGGGGAGCTGTTTTTT. This sequence encodes CASSLAPLAGEAGELFF. The whole variable domain, filled in from reference TRBV5-1 and TRBJ2-2, reads KAGVTQTPRYLIKTRGQQVTLSCSPISGHRSVSWYQQTPGQGLQFLFEYFSETQRNKGNFPGRFSGRQFSNSRSEMNVSTLELGDSALYLCASSLAPLAGEAGELFFGEGSRLTVL.

This clone has a single count. V is TRBV28 and J is TRBJ2-2; 12 bases match TRBD2. This CDR3 has 14 residues. Germline-derived CDR1 and CDR2 are MDHEN and SYDVKM. The DNA of the CDR3 is TGTGTAATCCAGACTAGCGGGAGAACCGGGGAGCTGTTTTTT. It translates to CVIQTSGRTGELFF.

In this sample, this clone turned up once. The chain joins TRBV28 to TRBJ1-5, with D unclear. V was trimmed by 2 bases and J by 4 bases, leaving 6 bases between them. The length of the CDR3 is 13 residues. The germline V gene encodes CDR1 MDHEN and CDR2 SYDVKM. This CDR3 is CASSLGENQPQHF. For the CDR3, the DNA is TGTGCCAGCAGTTTAGGAGAGAATCAGCCCCAGCATTTT. Combining the CDR3 with reference TRBV28 and TRBJ1-5 gives the whole variable domain DVKVTQSSRYLVKRTGEKVFLECVQDMDHENMFWYRQDPGLGLRLIYFSYDVKMKEKGDIPEGYSVSREKKERFSLILESASTNQTSMYLCASSLGENQPQHFGDGTRLSIL.

This clone was detected only a few times. V usage is TRBV28 and J usage is TRBJ1-2, with 7 nucleotides matching TRBD1. CDR3 length: 16 residues. Trimming at V came to 6 bases and at J to 5 bases, leaving 15 bases not matched to a gene. Germline assignment: CDR1 MDHEN and CDR2 SYDVKM. The CDR3 spells CASRRGVGQTPYGYTF. The CDR3 nucleotides are TGTGCCAGCAGAAGAGGTGTGGGACAGACACCTTATGGCTACACCTTC.

The gene calls are TRBV10-1 and TRBJ2-1; 9 bases are a match to TRBD2. Germline CDR1 is WNHNN and CDR2 is SYGVQD (reference sequence). V was clipped by 1 base and J by 6 bases; unmatched bases: 7. The CDR3 runs to 16 residues. The DNA for the CDR3 is TGCGCCAGCAGTGAGTGGGTAGCGGGAGCTCTCAATGAGCAGTTCTTC. The encoded protein is CASSEWVAGALNEQFF.

The chain joins TRBV3-1 (or the pseudogene TRBV3-2) to TRBJ2-4, with a weak D call TRBD2 (5 bases). V dropped 0 bases and J dropped 0 bases, with 6 bases sitting between them. The V gene's germline CDR1 is LGHDT and CDR2 YNNKEL (reference sequence). The CDR3 is 15 residues long. The chain's CDR3 is CASSQDGIAKNIQYF. CDR3 nucleotides: TGTGCCAGCAGCCAAGACGGGATAGCCAAAAACATTCAGTACTTC.

V and J are TRBV11-3 and TRBJ2-2; TRBD1 is a possible D gene (6 bases). Germline loops: CDR1 SGHNT, CDR2 YENEEA. The CDR3 contains 12 residues. V dropped 5 bases and J dropped 10 bases, with 11 bases sitting between them. The CDR3: CASSKDRLELFF. The CDR3 DNA reads TGTGCCAGCAGCAAGGACAGATTGGAGCTGTTTTTT. The full variable domain, rest sourced from reference TRBV11-3 and TRBJ2-2, is EAGVVQSPRYKIIEKKQPVAFWCNPISGHNTLYWYLQNLGQGPELLIRYENEEAVDDSQLPKDRFSAERLKGVDSTLKIQPAELGDSAVYLCASSKDRLELFFGEGSRLTVL.

CDR3 nucleotides: TGTGCCATCAGTGGCGGACAGAAAAACATTCAGTACTTC. Residues: CAISGGQKNIQYF. The V call is TRBV10-3, the J call TRBJ2-4; TRBD1 is a possible D gene (6 bases). V lost 4 bases and J lost 4, with 8 bases in between. The CDR3 loop spans 13 amino acids. Germline V lookup: CDR1 ENHRY, CDR2 SYGVKD.

The chain recombines TRBV7-9 with TRBJ2-1; D is unclear. The CDR3 sequence is 13 residues long. CDR1 and CDR2 from the germline V gene are SEHNR and FQNEAQ (reference sequence). Trimming took off 2 bases at V and 9 bases at J, with 11 bases between the two ends. CDR3 protein: CASSLNSPGEQFF. The DNA for the CDR3 is TGTGCCAGCAGCTTAAATTCCCCGGGTGAGCAGTTCTTC.

CDR3 coding DNA: TGTGCCAGCAGACGGACTAGCTCTGGGGATACGCAGTATTTT. It is translated as CASRRTSSGDTQYF. The chain joins TRBV6-4 to TRBJ2-3; TRBD2 matches at 8 bases. The CDR3 is 14 residues long. V lost 6 bases to trimming and J lost 6 bases; unmatched junction nucleotides: 8. Germline lookup yields CDR1 MRHNA and CDR2 SNTAGT.

The chain combines TRBV5-1 with TRBJ1-1, with 7 bases fitting TRBD1. The germline V gene encodes CDR1 SGHRS and CDR2 YFSETQ. V shed 2 bases and J 4 bases; nucleotides not matched to a gene: 5. The CDR3 has 14 residues. The CDR3 region has the DNA TGCGCCAGCAGCTTAGACAGGGCGGGCACTGAAGCTTTCTTT. Protein product: CASSLDRAGTEAFF.

The chain recombines TRBV6-5 with TRBJ1-3; 7 nucleotides line up with TRBD1. CDR1 MNHEY and CDR2 SVGAGI come from the germline V gene. With 2 bases clipped from V and 2 bases from J, the junction kept 6 bases outside the gene matches. The CDR3 runs 16 residues. In DNA, the CDR3 is TGTGCCAGCAGTTACGGGACAGCACATACTGGAAACACCATATATTTT. Its protein product is CASSYGTAHTGNTIYF.

The chain is built from TRBV5-1 and TRBJ2-1; 10 nucleotides align to TRBD1. The CDR3 covers 15 residues. Germline assignment: CDR1 SGHRS and CDR2 YFSETQ. V gave up 8 bases and J gave up 4 bases; unmatched junction bases: 9. The CDR3 sequence: CASKATGGRYNEQFF. The CDR3, as DNA: TGCGCCAGTAAAGCGACAGGGGGCCGTTACAATGAGCAGTTCTTC.

This clone has a handful of counts. This chain links TRBV2 with TRBJ1-5; weak D call: TRBD1 (5 bases). Trimming removed 5 bases at V and 8 bases at J, with 19 bases between. CDR1 is SNHLY, CDR2 FYNNEI, per germline. This CDR3 has 15 amino acids. The CDR3 is CASSRDLGLRKPQHF. For the CDR3, the DNA is TGTGCCAGCAGTAGGGATTTGGGGCTTAGGAAGCCCCAGCATTTT.

This chain connects TRBV27 to TRBJ1-1; D remains ambiguous. Per the germline V gene, CDR1 is MNHEY and CDR2 is SMNVEV (reference sequence). The V end lost 4 bases, the J end lost 1 base, and 4 bases lay between the germline ends. This CDR3 has 12 residues. The CDR3 DNA is TGTGCCAGCAGTTCAGGGAACACTGAAGCTTTCTTT. Protein sequence: CASSSGNTEAFF.